This T cell receptor (beta chain) was documented in a study of blood T cell repertoires in COVID-19. Across the study: Acute-phase and convalescent COVID-19 samples originated in the United States, Italy and Spain.

In the authors' workflow: Amplified reference gene primers provided the basis for estimating nucleated cell counts. The data were produced by immunoSEQ multiplex PCR, yet TCRdb's version contains in-frame clones alone and is incomplete. V and J calls and clone size follow that table, whereas D and trimming were derived from the DNA. The sample has 260,000 or so clones, approximately 84% seen once. There are 14 residues in the CDR3. V dropped 1 base and J dropped 2 bases, with 9 bases sitting between them. In germline, CDR1 is LGHNA, CDR2 YSLEER. The gene calls are TRBV4-3 and TRBJ2-7; the D gene is possibly TRBD2 (5 bases). The sequence was collected from a human donor in a cohort sampled during active COVID-19. Specimen: peripheral blood. The CDR3 is CASSQGTGTYEQYF. CDR3 bases: TGCGCCAGCAGCCAAGGCACGGGAACCTACGAGCAGTACTTC.